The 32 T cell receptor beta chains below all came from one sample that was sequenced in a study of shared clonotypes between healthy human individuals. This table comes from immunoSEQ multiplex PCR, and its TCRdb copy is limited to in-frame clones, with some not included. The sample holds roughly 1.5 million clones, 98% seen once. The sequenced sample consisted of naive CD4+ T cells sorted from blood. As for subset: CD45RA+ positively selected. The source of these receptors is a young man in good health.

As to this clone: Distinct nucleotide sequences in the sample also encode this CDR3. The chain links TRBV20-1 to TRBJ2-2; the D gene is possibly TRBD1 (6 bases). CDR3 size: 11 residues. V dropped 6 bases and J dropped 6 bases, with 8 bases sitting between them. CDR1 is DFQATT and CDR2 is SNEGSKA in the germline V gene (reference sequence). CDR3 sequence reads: CSARQAGELFF. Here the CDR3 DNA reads TGCAGTGCCAGACAGGCCGGGGAGCTGTTTTTT.

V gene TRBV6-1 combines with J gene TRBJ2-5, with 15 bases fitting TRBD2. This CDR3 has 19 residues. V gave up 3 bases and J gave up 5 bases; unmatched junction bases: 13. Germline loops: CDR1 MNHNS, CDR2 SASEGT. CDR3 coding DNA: TGTGCCAGCAGTGAGAGCTTCGGGACTAGCGGGAGGAGGGGGGAGACCCAGTACTTC. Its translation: CASSESFGTSGRRGETQYF.

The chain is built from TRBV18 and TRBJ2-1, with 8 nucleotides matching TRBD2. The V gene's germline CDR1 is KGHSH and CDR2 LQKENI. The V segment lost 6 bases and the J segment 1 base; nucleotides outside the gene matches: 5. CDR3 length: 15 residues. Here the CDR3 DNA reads TGTGCCAGCTCCCTAGCGGGTGCTTCCTACAATGAGCAGTTCTTC. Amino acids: CASSLAGASYNEQFF. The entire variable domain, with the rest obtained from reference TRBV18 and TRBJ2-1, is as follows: NAGVMQNPRHLVRRRGQEARLRCSPMKGHSHVYWYRQLPEEGLKFMVYLQKENIIDESGMPKERFSAEFPKEGPSILRIQQVVRGDSAAYFCASSLAGASYNEQFFGPGTRLTVL.

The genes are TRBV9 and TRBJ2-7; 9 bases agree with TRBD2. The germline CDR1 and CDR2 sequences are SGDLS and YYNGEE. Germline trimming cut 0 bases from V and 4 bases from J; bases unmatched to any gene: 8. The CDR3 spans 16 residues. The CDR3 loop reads CASSVGNSGSVYEQYF. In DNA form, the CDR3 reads TGTGCCAGCAGCGTAGGGAATAGCGGGAGTGTTTACGAGCAGTACTTC.

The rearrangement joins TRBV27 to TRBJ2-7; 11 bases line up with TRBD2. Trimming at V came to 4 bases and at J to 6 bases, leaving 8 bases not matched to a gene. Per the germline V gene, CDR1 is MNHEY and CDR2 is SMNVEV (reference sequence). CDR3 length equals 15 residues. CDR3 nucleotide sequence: TGTGCCAGCAGTTGGGGACTAGCGGACCCCCTCGAGCAGTACTTC. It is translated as CASSWGLADPLEQYF.

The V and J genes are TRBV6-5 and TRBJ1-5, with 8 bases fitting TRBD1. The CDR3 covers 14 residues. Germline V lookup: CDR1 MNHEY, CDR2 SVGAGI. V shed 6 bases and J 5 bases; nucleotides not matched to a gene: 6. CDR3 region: CASSRQGPDQPQHF. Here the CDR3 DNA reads TGTGCCAGCAGCAGACAGGGGCCCGATCAGCCCCAGCATTTT.

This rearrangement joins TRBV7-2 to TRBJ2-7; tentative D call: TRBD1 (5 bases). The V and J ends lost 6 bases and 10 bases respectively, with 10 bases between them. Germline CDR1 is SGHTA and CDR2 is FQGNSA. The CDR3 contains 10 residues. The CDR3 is CASSNGHQYF. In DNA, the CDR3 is TGTGCCAGCAGTAATGGACACCAGTACTTC.

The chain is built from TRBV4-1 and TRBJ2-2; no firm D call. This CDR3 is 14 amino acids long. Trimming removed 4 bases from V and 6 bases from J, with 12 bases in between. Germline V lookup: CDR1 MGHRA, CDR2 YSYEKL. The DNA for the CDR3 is TGCGCCAGCAGCCCCTTGATGGGTTCCGGGGAGCTGTTTTTT. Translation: CASSPLMGSGELFF.

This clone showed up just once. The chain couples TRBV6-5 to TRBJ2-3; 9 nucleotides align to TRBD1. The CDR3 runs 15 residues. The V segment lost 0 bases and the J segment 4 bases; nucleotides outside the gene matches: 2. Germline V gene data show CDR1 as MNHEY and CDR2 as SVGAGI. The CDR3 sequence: CASSYSGTGSDTQYF. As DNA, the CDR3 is TGTGCCAGCAGTTACTCCGGGACAGGGTCAGATACGCAGTATTTT.

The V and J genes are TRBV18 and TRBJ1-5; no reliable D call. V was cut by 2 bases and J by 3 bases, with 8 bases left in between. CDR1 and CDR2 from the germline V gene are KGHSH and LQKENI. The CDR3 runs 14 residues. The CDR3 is CASSPSANNQPQHF. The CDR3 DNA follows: TGTGCCAGCTCACCAAGCGCCAACAATCAGCCCCAGCATTTT.

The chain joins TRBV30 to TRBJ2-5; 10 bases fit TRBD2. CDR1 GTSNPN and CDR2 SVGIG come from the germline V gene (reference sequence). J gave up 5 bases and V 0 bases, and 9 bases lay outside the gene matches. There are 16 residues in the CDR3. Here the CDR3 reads CAWSVLPLAGQETQYF. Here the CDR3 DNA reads TGTGCCTGGAGTGTACTCCCACTAGCGGGACAGGAGACCCAGTACTTC. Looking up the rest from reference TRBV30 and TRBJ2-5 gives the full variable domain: SQTIHQWPATLVQPVGSPLSLECTVEGTSNPNLYWYRQAAGRGLQLLFYSVGIGQISSEVPQNLSASRPQDRQFILSSKKLLLSDSGFYLCAWSVLPLAGQETQYFGPGTRLLVL.

CDR3 region: CASSFGEGYTGELFF. CDR3 nucleotide sequence: TGTGCCAGCAGCTTCGGGGAGGGCTACACCGGGGAGCTGTTTTTT. This rearrangement joins TRBV7-6 to TRBJ2-2, with 7 positions matching TRBD2. V trimming: 3 bases; J trimming: 3 bases; junction bases outside the gene matches: 4. The germline V gene has CDR1 SGHVS and CDR2 FNYEAQ. The CDR3 covers 15 residues.

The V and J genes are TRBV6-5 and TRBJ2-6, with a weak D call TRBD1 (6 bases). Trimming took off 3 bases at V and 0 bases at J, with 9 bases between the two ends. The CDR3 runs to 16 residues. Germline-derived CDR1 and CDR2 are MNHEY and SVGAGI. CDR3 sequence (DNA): TGTGCCAGCAGTTATTTCAGGGGCTCTGGGGCCAACGTCCTGACTTTC. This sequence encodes CASSYFRGSGANVLTF.

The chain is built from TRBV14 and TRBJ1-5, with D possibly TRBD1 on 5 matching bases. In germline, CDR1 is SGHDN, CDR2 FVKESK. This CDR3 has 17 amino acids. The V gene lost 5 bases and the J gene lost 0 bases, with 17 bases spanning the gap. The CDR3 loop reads CASSDVRDPRSNQPQHF. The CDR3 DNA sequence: TGTGCCAGCAGCGACGTCCGGGACCCCCGTAGCAATCAGCCCCAGCATTTT.

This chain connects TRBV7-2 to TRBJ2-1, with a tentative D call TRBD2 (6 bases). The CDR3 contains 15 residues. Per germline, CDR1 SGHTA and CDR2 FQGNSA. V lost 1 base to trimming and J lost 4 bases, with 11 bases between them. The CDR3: CASSLETSSYNEQFF. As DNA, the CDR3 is TGTGCCAGCAGCTTAGAAACTAGCAGTTACAATGAGCAGTTCTTC.

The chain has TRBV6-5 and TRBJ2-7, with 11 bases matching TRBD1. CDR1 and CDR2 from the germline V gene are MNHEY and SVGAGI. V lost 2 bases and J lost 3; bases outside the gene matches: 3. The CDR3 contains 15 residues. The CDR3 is CASSYGDRGYYEQYF. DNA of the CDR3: TGTGCCAGCAGTTACGGGGACAGGGGGTACTACGAGCAGTACTTC.

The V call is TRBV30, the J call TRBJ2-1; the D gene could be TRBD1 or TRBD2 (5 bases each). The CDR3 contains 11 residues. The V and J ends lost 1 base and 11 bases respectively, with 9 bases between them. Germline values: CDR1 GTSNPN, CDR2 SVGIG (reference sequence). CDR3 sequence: CAWSGGTQQFF. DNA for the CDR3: TGTGCCTGGAGTGGGGGGACGCAGCAGTTCTTC.

The CDR3: CASSSRDRVFF. The DNA of the CDR3 is TGTGCCAGCTCGAGCCGGGACAGGGTTTTCTTC. The chain links TRBV18 to TRBJ2-1; 9 nucleotides match TRBD1. Germline-derived CDR1 and CDR2 are KGHSH and LQKENI. The CDR3 has 11 amino acids. Trimming cost V 6 bases and J 16 bases; bases outside gene matches: 7.

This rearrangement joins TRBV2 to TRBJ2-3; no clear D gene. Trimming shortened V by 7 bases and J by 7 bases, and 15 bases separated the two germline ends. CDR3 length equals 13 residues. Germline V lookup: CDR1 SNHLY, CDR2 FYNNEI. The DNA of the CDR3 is TGTGCCAGCACCTTACATTTCGACAATACGCAGTATTTT. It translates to CASTLHFDNTQYF.

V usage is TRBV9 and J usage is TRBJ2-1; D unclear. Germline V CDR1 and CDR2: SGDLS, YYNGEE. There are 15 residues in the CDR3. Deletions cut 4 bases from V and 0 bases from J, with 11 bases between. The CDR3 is CASSSIPSSYNEQFF. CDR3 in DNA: TGTGCCAGCAGCTCCATCCCTAGCTCCTACAATGAGCAGTTCTTC.

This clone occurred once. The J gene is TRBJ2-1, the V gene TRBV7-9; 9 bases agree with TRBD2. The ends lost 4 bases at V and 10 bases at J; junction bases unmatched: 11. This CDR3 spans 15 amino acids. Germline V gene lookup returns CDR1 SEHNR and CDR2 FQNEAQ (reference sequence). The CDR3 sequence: CASSSTSGWLGEQFF. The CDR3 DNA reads TGTGCCAGCAGCTCGACTAGCGGTTGGCTCGGCGAGCAGTTCTTC.

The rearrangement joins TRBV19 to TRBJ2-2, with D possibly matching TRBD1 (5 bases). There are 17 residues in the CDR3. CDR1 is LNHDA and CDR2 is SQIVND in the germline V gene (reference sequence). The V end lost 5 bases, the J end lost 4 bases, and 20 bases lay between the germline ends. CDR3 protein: CASSVVGRATGTGELFF. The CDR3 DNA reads TGTGCCAGTAGTGTGGTGGGGCGAGCGACGGGCACCGGGGAGCTGTTTTTT.

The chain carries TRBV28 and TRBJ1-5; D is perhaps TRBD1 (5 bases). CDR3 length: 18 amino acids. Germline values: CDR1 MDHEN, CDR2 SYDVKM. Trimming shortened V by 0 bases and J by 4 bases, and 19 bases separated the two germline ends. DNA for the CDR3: TGTGCCAGCAGTTTATGGGTTGGGATGGGGGGACCAAATCAGCCCCAGCATTTT. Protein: CASSLWVGMGGPNQPQHF.

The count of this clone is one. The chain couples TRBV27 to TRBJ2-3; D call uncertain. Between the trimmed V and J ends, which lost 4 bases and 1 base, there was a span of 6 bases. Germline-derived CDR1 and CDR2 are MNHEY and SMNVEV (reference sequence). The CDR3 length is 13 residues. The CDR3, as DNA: TGTGCCAGCAGTTGGCAAGGCACAGATACGCAGTATTTT. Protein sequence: CASSWQGTDTQYF.

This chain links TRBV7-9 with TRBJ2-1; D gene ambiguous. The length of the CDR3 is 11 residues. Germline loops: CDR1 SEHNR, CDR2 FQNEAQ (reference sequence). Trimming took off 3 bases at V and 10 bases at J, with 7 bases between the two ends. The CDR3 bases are TGTGCCAGCAGCTTTGAGCTGGAGCAGTTCTTC. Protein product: CASSFELEQFF.

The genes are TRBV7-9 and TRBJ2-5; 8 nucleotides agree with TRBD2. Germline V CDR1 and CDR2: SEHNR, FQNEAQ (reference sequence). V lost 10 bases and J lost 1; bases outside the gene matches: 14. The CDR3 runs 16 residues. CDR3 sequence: CAIKINSGNTQETQYF. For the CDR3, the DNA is TGTGCCATTAAAATAAATAGCGGGAATACCCAAGAGACCCAGTACTTC. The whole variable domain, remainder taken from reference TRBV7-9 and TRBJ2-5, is DTGVSQNPRHKITKRGQNVTFRCDPISEHNRLYWYRQTLGQGPEFLTYFQNEAQLEKSRLLSDRFSAERPKGSFSTLEIQRTEQGDSAMYLCAIKINSGNTQETQYFGPGTRLLVL.

Here the CDR3 reads CASSLGVRGGEKLFF. The CDR3 nucleotides read TGTGCCAGCAGCTTAGGAGTCAGGGGTGGTGAAAAACTGTTTTTT. This chain links TRBV11-2 with TRBJ1-4, with D possibly TRBD1 on 6 matching bases. The CDR3 totals 15 residues. Looked up from germline, CDR1 is SGHAT and CDR2 is FQNNGV. V lost 1 base, J lost 7 bases, and 13 bases lay in between.

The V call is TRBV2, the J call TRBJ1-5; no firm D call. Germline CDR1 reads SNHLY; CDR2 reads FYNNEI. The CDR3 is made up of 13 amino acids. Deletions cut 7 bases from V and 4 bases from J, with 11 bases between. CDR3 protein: CASTSNLNQPQHF. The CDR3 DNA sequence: TGTGCCAGCACCTCAAACCTAAATCAGCCCCAGCATTTT.

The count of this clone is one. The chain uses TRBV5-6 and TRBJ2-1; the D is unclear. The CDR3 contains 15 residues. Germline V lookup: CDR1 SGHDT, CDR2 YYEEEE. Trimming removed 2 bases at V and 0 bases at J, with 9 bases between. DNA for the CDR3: TGTGCCAGCAGCTTACCCCCTTCCTCCTACAATGAGCAGTTCTTC. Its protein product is CASSLPPSSYNEQFF.

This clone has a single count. The CDR3 DNA sequence: TGTGCCTGGAGTGGGGGAGTAAAACAGTTCTTC. Amino acid sequence: CAWSGGVKQFF. The chain has TRBV30 and TRBJ2-1; D may be TRBD2 (5 bases). V was pared by 1 base and J by 13 bases, with 11 bases between. Per the germline V gene, CDR1 is GTSNPN and CDR2 is SVGIG (reference sequence). This CDR3 has 11 residues.

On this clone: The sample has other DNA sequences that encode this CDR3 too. CDR3 nucleotide sequence: TGCGCCAGCAGCTTTTCTGGGGCCAACGTCCTGACTTTC. As protein: CASSFSGANVLTF. The chain recombines TRBV5-1 with TRBJ2-6; no firm D call. Germline assignment: CDR1 SGHRS and CDR2 YFSETQ. This CDR3 contains 13 residues. V gave up 2 bases and J gave up 1 base, with 1 base separating them.

The CDR3 sequence: CASSAPLMNQPQHF. The CDR3 nucleotides are TGTGCCAGCAGCGCACCTCTTATGAATCAGCCCCAGCATTTT. V usage is TRBV7-8 and J usage is TRBJ1-5; D is unclear. Deletions cut 5 bases from V and 4 bases from J, with 12 bases between. CDR1 and CDR2 from the germline V gene are SGHVS and FQNEAQ. The CDR3 contains 14 residues.